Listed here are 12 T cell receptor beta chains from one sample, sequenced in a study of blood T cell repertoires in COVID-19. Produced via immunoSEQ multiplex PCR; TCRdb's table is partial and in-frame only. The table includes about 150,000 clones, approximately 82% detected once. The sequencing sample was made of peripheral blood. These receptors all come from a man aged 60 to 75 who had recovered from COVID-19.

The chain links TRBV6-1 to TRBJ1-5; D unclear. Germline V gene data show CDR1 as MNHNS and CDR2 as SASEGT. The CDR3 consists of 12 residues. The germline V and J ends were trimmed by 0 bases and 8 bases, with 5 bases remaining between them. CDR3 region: CASSEAPKPQHF. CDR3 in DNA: TGTGCCAGCAGTGAAGCGCCTAAGCCCCAGCATTTT.

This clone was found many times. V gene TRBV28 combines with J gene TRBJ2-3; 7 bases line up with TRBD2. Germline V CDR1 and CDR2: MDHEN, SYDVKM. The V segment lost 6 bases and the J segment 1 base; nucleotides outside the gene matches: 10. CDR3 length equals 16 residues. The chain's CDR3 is CASRSPGEGRTDTQYF. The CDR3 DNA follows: TGTGCCAGCAGATCCCCCGGGGAGGGCCGCACAGATACGCAGTATTTT.

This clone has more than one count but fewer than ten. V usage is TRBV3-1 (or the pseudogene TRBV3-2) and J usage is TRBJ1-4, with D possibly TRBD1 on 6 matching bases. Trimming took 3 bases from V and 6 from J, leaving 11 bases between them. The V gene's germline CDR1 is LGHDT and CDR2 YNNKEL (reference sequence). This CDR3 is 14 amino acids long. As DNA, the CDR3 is TGTGCCAGCAGCCATAGGGGGGGGGATGAAAAACTGTTTTTT. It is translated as CASSHRGGDEKLFF.

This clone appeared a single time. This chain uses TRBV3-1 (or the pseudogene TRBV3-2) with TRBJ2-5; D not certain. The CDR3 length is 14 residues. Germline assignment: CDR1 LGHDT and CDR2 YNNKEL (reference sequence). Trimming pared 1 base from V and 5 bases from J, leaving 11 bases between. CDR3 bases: TGTGCCAGCAGCCAAGTCTCTAGTGTGGAGACCCAGTACTTC. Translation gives CASSQVSSVETQYF.

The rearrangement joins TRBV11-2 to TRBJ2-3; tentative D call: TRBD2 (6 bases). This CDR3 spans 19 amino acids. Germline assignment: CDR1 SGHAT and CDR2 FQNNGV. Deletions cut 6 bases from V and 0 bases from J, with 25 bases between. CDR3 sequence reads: CASRRLALGSGLSTDTQYF. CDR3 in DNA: TGTGCCAGCAGACGTTTGGCCCTTGGTAGCGGCCTAAGCACAGATACGCAGTATTTT.

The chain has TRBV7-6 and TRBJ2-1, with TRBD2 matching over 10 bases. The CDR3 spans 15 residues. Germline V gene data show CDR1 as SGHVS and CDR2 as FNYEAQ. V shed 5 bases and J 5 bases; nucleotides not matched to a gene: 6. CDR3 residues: CASSPSGSLDNEQFF. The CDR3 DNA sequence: TGTGCCAGCAGCCCTAGCGGGAGTTTGGACAATGAGCAGTTCTTC.

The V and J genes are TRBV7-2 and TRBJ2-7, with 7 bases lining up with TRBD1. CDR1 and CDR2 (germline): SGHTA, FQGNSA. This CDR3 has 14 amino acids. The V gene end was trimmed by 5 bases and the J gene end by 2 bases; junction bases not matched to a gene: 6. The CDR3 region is CASSNAGTAYEQYF. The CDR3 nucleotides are TGTGCCAGCAGCAACGCCGGGACAGCCTACGAGCAGTACTTC.

Here the CDR3 reads CASSYLGGADEAFF. Written as DNA, the CDR3 is TGTGCCAGCAGTTACTTAGGGGGCGCGGATGAAGCTTTCTTT. The chain is built from TRBV6-5 and TRBJ1-1; 7 bases fit TRBD1. Germline V gene data show CDR1 as MNHEY and CDR2 as SVGAGI. This CDR3 has 14 amino acids. With V trimmed by 1 base and J by 7 bases, 6 bases remained unmatched.

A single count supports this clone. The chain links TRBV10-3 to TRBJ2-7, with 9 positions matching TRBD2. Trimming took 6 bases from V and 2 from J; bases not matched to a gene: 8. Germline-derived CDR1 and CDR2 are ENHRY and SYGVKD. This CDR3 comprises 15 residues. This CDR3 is CAIRPLTSGAYEQYF. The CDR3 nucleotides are TGTGCCATCAGACCTCTGACTAGCGGAGCCTACGAGCAGTACTTC.

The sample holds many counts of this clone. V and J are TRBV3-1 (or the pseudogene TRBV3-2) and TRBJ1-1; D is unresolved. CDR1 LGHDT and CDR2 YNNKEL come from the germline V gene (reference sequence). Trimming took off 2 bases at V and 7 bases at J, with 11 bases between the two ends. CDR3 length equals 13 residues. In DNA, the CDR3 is TGTGCCAGCAGCCAATTATCGACGGGTGAAGCTTTCTTT. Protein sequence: CASSQLSTGEAFF.

The CDR3 here is CASSQDHERPSDTGELFF. The CDR3 DNA follows: TGTGCCAGCAGCCAAGATCATGAGCGGCCCTCGGACACCGGGGAGCTGTTTTTT. V gene TRBV3-1 (or the pseudogene TRBV3-2) combines with J gene TRBJ2-2, with D perhaps matching TRBD2 (5 bases). Per the germline V gene, CDR1 is LGHDT and CDR2 is YNNKEL (reference sequence). Trimming removed 0 bases at V and 3 bases at J, with 17 bases between. This CDR3 region has 18 residues.

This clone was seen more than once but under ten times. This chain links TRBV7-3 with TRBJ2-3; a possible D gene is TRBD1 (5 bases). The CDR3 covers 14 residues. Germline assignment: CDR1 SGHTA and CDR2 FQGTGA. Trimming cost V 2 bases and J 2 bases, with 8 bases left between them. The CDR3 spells CASSLGAATDTQYF. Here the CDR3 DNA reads TGTGCCAGCAGCTTAGGGGCAGCCACAGATACGCAGTATTTT.